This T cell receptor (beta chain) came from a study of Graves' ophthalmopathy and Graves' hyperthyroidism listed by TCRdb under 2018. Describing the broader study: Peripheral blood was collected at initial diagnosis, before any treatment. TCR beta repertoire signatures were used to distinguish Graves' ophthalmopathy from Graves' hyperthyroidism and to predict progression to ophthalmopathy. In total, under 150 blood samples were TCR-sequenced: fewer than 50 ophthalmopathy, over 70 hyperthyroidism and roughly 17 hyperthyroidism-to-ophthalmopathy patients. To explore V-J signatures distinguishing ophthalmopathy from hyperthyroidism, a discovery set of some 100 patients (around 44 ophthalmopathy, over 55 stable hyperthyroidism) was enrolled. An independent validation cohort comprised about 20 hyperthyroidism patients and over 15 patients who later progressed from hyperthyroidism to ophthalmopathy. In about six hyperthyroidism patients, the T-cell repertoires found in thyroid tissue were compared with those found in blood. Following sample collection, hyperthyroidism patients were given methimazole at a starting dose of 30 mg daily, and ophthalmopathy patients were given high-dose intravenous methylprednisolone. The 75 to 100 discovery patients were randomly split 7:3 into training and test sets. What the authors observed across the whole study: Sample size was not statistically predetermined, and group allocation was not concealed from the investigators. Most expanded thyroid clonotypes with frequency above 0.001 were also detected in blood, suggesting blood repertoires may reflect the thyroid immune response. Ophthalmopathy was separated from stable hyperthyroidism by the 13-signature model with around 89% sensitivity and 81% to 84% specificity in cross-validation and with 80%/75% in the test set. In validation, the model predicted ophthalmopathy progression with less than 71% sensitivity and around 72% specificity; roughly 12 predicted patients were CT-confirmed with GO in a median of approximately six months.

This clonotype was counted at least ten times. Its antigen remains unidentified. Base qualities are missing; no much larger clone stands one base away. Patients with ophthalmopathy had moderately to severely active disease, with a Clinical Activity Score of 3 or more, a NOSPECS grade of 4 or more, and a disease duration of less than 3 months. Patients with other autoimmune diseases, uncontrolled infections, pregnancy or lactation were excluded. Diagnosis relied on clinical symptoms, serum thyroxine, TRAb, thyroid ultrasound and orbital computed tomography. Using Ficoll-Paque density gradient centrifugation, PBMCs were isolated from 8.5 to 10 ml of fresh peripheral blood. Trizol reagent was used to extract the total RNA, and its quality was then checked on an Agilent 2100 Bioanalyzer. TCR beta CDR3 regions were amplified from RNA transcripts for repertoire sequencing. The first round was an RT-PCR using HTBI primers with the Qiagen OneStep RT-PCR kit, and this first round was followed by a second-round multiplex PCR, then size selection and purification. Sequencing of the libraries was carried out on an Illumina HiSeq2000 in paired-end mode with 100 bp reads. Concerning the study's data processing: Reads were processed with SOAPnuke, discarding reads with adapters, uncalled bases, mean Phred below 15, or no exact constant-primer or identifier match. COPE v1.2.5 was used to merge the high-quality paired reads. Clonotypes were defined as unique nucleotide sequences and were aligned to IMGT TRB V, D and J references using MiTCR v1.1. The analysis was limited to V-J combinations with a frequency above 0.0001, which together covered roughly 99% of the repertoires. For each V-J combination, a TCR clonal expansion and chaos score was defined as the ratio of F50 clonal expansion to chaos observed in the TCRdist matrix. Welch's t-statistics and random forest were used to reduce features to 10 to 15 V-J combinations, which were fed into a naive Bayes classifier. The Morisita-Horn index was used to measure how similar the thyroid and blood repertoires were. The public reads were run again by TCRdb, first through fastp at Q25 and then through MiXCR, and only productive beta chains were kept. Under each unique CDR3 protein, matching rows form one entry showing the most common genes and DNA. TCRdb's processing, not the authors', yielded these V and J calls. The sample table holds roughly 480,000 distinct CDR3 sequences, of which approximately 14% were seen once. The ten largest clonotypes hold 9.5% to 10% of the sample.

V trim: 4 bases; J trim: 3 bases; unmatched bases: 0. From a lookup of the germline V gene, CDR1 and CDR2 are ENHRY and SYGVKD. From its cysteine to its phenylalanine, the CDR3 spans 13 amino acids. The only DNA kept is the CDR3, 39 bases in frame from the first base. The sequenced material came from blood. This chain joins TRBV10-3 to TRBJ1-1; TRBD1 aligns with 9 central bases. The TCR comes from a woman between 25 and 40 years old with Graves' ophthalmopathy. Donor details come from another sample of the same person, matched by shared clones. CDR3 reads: CAISGDRDTEAFF. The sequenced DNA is TGTGCCATCAGTGGGGACAGGGACACTGAAGCTTTCTTT.